This TCR beta chain was retrieved from a study of graft-versus-host responses after intestinal transplantation. Study-wide results and caveats: Investigators detected GvH clones in recipient marrow, with some emerging earlier in ileum or blood. Elevated graft-versus-host to host-versus-graft clonal ratios in allografts were recorded for patients with graft-donor T cell macrochimerism. Circulating GvH clone levels at their peak were associated with HvG declines (early post-transplant).

The CDR3 totals 13 residues. CDR1 and CDR2 (germline): SGHRS, YFSETQ. Details on this clone: No antigen is known for it. Its ends do not fully match the called genes, so a read error is possible.

Clones were sequenced by immunoSEQ multiplex PCR, and TCRdb holds only the in-frame ones, with some missing. In the table there are about 97,000 clones, approximately 90% of which are singletons. This chain uses TRBV5-1 with TRBJ2-5, with TRBD1 matching 8 bases. The J call is uncertain, as TRBJ2-7 better fits the DNA end. The receptor was isolated from a human patient who received an intestinal transplant, so some T cells may come from the graft donor. The source was PBMCs, collected just under 460 days after intestinal transplant. CDR3 in amino acids: CASRLDRVDEQYF. The CDR3 nucleotides are TGCGCCAGCAGATTGGACAGGGTCGACGAGCAGTACTTC.